At least ten counts were recorded for the clone carrying this T cell receptor beta chain. The antigen is not known. Between the trimmed V and J ends, which lost 5 bases and 8 bases, there was a span of 10 bases. The CDR3 covers 12 residues. CDR1 is MGHRA, CDR2 YSYEKL, per germline. The sample comes from a study of molecular identifiers for immune sequencing clone quantification. Overall study: Replicate RNA came from about 20,000 or 100,000 naive CD8 cells and was split five ways, and four parts were sequenced. Overall study findings and caveats: Identical barcode-sharing TCR molecules could lead to underestimated sizes for highly expanded clones.

Previously described methods and listed TCR primers were employed for the bulk TCR libraries. MiXCR, applied by TCRdb to the PCR reads, yields one record per CDR3 protein. The sample contains about half a million distinct CDR3 sequences, about 20% of which appear only once. The J gene is TRBJ2-1, the V gene TRBV4-1; possibly TRBD1 for D (5 bases). Sequencing was done on a sample of naive CD8+ T cells from blood, with Jurkat cell RNA spiked in. The sample's subset: FACS-sorted CD8+CD4-CCR7+CD45RA+ naive T cells. This receptor was identified in a human donor in good health. Some libraries in this study had Jurkat cell RNA spiked in. CDR3 sequence: CASSNQGYEQFF. CDR3 nucleotides: TGCGCCAGCAGCAACCAGGGCTATGAGCAGTTCTTC.